This TCR beta chain derives from a study of T cell responses to AZD1222 COVID-19 vaccine (dated by TCRdb to 2020 to 2022). Broadly, across the study: A total of 233 trial participants underwent TCR sequencing, of whom some 200 had received two doses of AZD1222 and roughly 26 had received two doses of the MenACWY control vaccine. Trial participants were enrolled by age into subgroups of 18-55, 56-69 and 70-plus years, and around 150, 28 and 57 TCR-sequenced participants, respectively, were included in these subgroups.

A remark on this clone: Its antigen remains undetermined. Base quality data are lacking; no much larger clone is found one base away.

The CDR3 regions of human TCRbeta chains were subjected to immunosequencing. Under the source paper's analysis protocol: Repertoire TCRs were checked for matches against a reference library of SARS-CoV-2-specific TCRs that had been generated using the MIRA antigen-specificity platform. Breadth was defined as the fraction of unique TCRs that were SARS-CoV-2-associated. Depth was defined as the fraction of total T cells that were SARS-CoV-2-associated. Using the MIRA data, each spike-specific TCR was mapped to the spike region that the TCR reacts to and placed in a CD4 or CD8 class. Log10-transformed breadth and depth values were compared by one-way ANOVA with Sidak's multiple comparisons tests. TCRdb holds this immuneACCESS table with in-frame rearrangements only. Some clones are missing; in checked studies, unresolved V genes explain under half, and the rest has no known cause. V, J and clone size are taken as reported in that table, and D and trimming were inferred from the DNA itself. The sample table contains about 86,000 clones; only one count was recorded for about 90% of them. The ten largest make up 10% of the sample.

Results and caveats for the whole study, not just this receptor: Reportedly, close to half of the unique spike-specific TCRs recognized epitopes lying outside the regions that are mutated in the B.1.351 and B.1.1.7 variants. The vaccine-associated CD4 TCRs covered the entire spike protein, and the dominant responses fell in regions 160-218 and 743-854. A significant rise in spike-specific TCR breadth and depth was observed after two AZD1222 doses relative to day 0 and relative to MenACWY recipients. The 56-69-year group was small, and its depth increase did not reach significance, likely because of low power. Because no samples from the day 14 peak response were available, repertoires could be characterized only after the peak T cell response. Participants were mostly white British and included more females than males, and it was suggested by the authors that clonal diversity may have been underestimated. Conclusions about previously exposed vaccinees are limited because only 6 or 7 AZD1222 recipients were SARS-CoV-2 seropositive at baseline.

V is clipped by 0 bases and J by 8 bases, and the sequence between their germline boundaries is 16 bases long. From a lookup of the germline V gene (reference sequence), CDR1 and CDR2 are LGHDT and YNNKEL. The CDR3 has 16 amino acids, counting the end cysteine and phenylalanine. Just CDR3 DNA is preserved here, 48 bases in frame from base 1. According to the study, the label for this sample's time point signals: baseline before first vaccination. The sample's treatment or condition, from its label and the paper: meningococcal conjugate vaccine given as trial control. Samples from vaccinated people were obtained from the UK trials COV001 and COV002, which included a single-blind randomized controlled phase 2/3 trial of AZD1222 (ChAdOx1 nCoV-19) in healthy adults. For TCRbeta chain sequencing, PBMC samples from trial participants were taken at day 0 and at day 28 after the second dose.

The material was peripheral blood, obtained on day 0 of MenACWY control vaccination. This sequence was found in an adult in good health. The rearranged segments are TRBV3-1 (or the pseudogene TRBV3-2) and TRBJ1-4, and perhaps TRBD1 as D gene, on 5 matching bases. DNA sequence: TGTGCCAGCAGCCAAGATCGGGGTTCAGGGAAAGAAAAACTGTTTTTT. Translation gives CASSQDRGSGKEKLFF.